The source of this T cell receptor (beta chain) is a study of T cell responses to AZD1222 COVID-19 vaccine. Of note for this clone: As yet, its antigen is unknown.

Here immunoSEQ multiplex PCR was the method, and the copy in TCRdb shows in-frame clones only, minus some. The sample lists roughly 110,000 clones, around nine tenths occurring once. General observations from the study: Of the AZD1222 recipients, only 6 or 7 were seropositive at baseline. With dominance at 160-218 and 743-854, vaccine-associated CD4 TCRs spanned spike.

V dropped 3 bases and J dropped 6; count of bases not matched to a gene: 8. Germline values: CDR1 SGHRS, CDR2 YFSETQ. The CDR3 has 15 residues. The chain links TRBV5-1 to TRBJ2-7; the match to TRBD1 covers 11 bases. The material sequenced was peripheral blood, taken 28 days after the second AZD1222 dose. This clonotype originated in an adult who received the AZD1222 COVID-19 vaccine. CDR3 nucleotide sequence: TGCGCCAGCAGCTGGACCGGACAGGGGGCTAGCGAGCAGTACTTC. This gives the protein CASSWTGQGASEQYF. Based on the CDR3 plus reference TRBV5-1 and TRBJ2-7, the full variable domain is KAGVTQTPRYLIKTRGQQVTLSCSPISGHRSVSWYQQTPGQGLQFLFEYFSETQRNKGNFPGRFSGRQFSNSRSEMNVSTLELGDSALYLCASSWTGQGASEQYFGPGTRLTVT.